This T cell receptor (beta chain) was documented in a study of blood T cell repertoires in COVID-19. Germline assignment: CDR1 MNHEY and CDR2 SMNVEV (reference sequence). V was clipped by 5 bases and J by 0 bases, with 8 bases between them. The CDR3 consists of 15 residues. Some clones are missing from TCRdb's copy, which holds only in-frame ones; the method was immunoSEQ multiplex PCR. The repertoire consists of about 160,000 clones, with 80% to 90% occurring once and the leading ten covering 10% to 15%. The receptor was isolated from a man aged 18 to 30 with COVID-19, enrolled during active disease. The chain uses TRBV27 and TRBJ2-6; D is unresolved. Sequenced sample: peripheral blood. The CDR3 DNA is TGTGCCAGCAGTCCTATTATCTCTGGGGCCAACGTCCTGACTTTC. It specifies CASSPIISGANVLTF.